Listed below are T cell receptor beta chains from one sample, sequenced in a study of spatial heterogeneity in lung cancer. Using its own MiXCR run on the 5' RACE reads, TCRdb lists one record per CDR3 protein. Here the sample spans 26,000 or so distinct CDR3 sequences, 7.5% to 10% being singletons. The source material was PBMCs, sampled at surgery. The receptor set was obtained from a female donor with early-stage non-small cell lung cancer. CDR3s include the opening cysteine and the closing phenylalanine or tryptophan. The D gene is left open where the match is weak. Only part of the rows carry a size: once, few, many, or a class if the clone is expanded.

j_gene: TRBJ2-7; abundance: few; v_gene: TRBV9; d_gene: .; CDR3aa: CASSVGAGTSYEQYF; CDR3nt: TGTGCCAGCAGCGTAGGGGCGGGAACCTCCTACGAGCAGTACTTC
j_gene: TRBJ1-1; abundance: many; v_gene: TRBV24-1; d_gene: TRBD1; CDR3aa: CATSDGDHRGSSHAFF; CDR3nt: TGTGCCACCAGTGATGGGGACCACAGGGGCTCTTCGCATGCTTTCTTT
j_gene: TRBJ2-2; abundance: few; v_gene: TRBV7-2; d_gene: .; CDR3aa: CASSPRGPLPTGELFF; CDR3nt: TGTGCCAGCAGCCCTAGGGGCCCATTACCCACCGGGGAGCTGTTTTTT
j_gene: TRBJ2-7; abundance: many; v_gene: TRBV5-1; d_gene: .; CDR3aa: CASSSDYSSYEQYF; CDR3nt: TGCGCCAGCAGCTCAGATTACTCCTCCTACGAGCAGTACTTC
j_gene: TRBJ2-7; abundance: .; v_gene: TRBV28; d_gene: TRBD2; CDR3aa: CASRSPAGGVYEQYF; CDR3nt: TGTGCCAGCAGGTCTCCGGCGGGAGGCGTCTACGAGCAGTACTTC
j_gene: TRBJ2-2; abundance: many; v_gene: TRBV28; d_gene: .; CDR3aa: CASTPLHGYTGELFF; CDR3nt: TGTGCCAGCACTCCCCTTCACGGATACACCGGGGAGCTGTTTTTT
j_gene: TRBJ2-4; abundance: many; v_gene: TRBV12-3/TRBV12-4; d_gene: .; CDR3aa: CASSLGARGKNIQYF; CDR3nt: TGTGCCAGCAGTTTAGGCGCCAGGGGCAAAAACATTCAGTACTTC
j_gene: TRBJ2-5; abundance: many; v_gene: TRBV30; d_gene: TRBD2; CDR3aa: CAWTSGVQETQYF; CDR3nt: TGTGCCTGGACTAGCGGAGTCCAAGAGACCCAGTACTTC
j_gene: TRBJ2-1; abundance: many; v_gene: TRBV18; d_gene: .; CDR3aa: CASSPPTVMGHEQFF; CDR3nt: TGTGCCAGCTCACCACCGACAGTGATGGGACATGAGCAGTTCTTC
j_gene: TRBJ2-4; abundance: few; v_gene: TRBV3-1; d_gene: TRBD1; CDR3aa: CASSRTRDRANRLAKNIQYF; CDR3nt: TGTGCCAGCAGCCGAACCCGGGACAGGGCAAACCGACTAGCCAAAAACATTCAGTACTTC
j_gene: TRBJ1-1; abundance: many; v_gene: TRBV18; d_gene: TRBD1; CDR3aa: CASSPPGGGNTEAFF; CDR3nt: TGTGCCAGCTCCCCCCCAGGGGGGGGGAACACTGAAGCTTTCTTT
j_gene: TRBJ1-1; abundance: medium-sized; v_gene: TRBV7-9; d_gene: .; CDR3aa: CASSRRNTEAFF; CDR3nt: TGTGCCAGCAGCAGACGGAACACTGAAGCTTTCTTT
j_gene: TRBJ1-2; abundance: many; v_gene: TRBV19; d_gene: TRBD1; CDR3aa: CASSPGQGAGYTF; CDR3nt: TGTGCCAGTAGTCCAGGACAGGGTGCCGGCTACACCTTC
j_gene: TRBJ1-4; abundance: many; v_gene: TRBV12-3/TRBV12-4; d_gene: .; CDR3aa: CASSQGRRGTTNEKLFF; CDR3nt: TGTGCCAGCAGTCAGGGACGGCGAGGCACAACTAATGAAAAACTGTTTTTT
j_gene: TRBJ2-1; abundance: .; v_gene: TRBV5-5; d_gene: TRBD2; CDR3aa: CASSLGLGTSGSSYNEQFF; CDR3nt: TGTGCCAGCAGCCTAGGATTAGGGACTAGCGGGAGTTCCTACAATGAGCAGTTCTTC
j_gene: TRBJ2-2; abundance: many; v_gene: TRBV7-2; d_gene: TRBD2; CDR3aa: CASSLASSGKGELFF; CDR3nt: TGTGCCAGCAGCTTAGCCAGTAGCGGGAAAGGGGAGCTGTTTTTT
j_gene: TRBJ2-5; abundance: many; v_gene: TRBV30; d_gene: .; CDR3aa: CAWSTGRGVTQYF; CDR3nt: TGTGCCTGGAGTACCGGCCGGGGCGTGACCCAGTACTTC
j_gene: TRBJ2-2; abundance: .; v_gene: TRBV20-1; d_gene: TRBD2; CDR3aa: CSARTSGYTGELFF; CDR3nt: TGCAGTGCTAGGACTAGCGGTTACACCGGGGAGCTGTTTTTT
j_gene: TRBJ2-3; abundance: many; v_gene: TRBV12-3/TRBV12-4; d_gene: TRBD2; CDR3aa: CASSMGLADTDTQYF; CDR3nt: TGTGCCAGCAGCATGGGACTAGCGGACACAGATACGCAGTATTTT
j_gene: TRBJ2-6; abundance: many; v_gene: TRBV28; d_gene: .; CDR3aa: CATARRALSGANVLTF; CDR3nt: TGTGCCACCGCTCGGCGGGCCTTATCTGGGGCCAACGTCCTGACTTTC
j_gene: TRBJ2-3; abundance: .; v_gene: TRBV5-1; d_gene: TRBD2; CDR3aa: CASSRTSESDTQYF; CDR3nt: TGCGCCAGCAGCAGGACTAGCGAATCAGATACGCAGTATTTT
j_gene: TRBJ2-2; abundance: few; v_gene: TRBV7-3; d_gene: .; CDR3aa: CASSLPQGGELFF; CDR3nt: TGTGCCAGCAGCCTCCCCCAGGGCGGGGAGCTGTTTTTT
j_gene: TRBJ1-1; abundance: few; v_gene: TRBV5-8; d_gene: TRBD1; CDR3aa: CASSWDSGQRNTEAFF; CDR3nt: TGTGCCAGCAGCTGGGACTCGGGACAGCGAAACACTGAAGCTTTCTTT
j_gene: TRBJ1-2; abundance: few; v_gene: TRBV7-9; d_gene: .; CDR3aa: CASSLGLAGEDGYTF; CDR3nt: TGTGCCAGCAGCTTAGGGCTGGCAGGGGAGGATGGCTACACCTTC